These 10 T cell receptor beta chains came from one sample sequenced in a study of T cell changes during pregnancy in multiple sclerosis. Assay: immunoSEQ multiplex PCR; the TCRdb copy retains only in-frame clones and omits some. The data contain around 61,000 clones, 90% to 95% of them seen just once; the ten biggest clones take up less than 1.5%. This sample comprised peripheral blood, obtained in the third trimester of pregnancy. These receptors originate from a female donor in good health, enrolled as a control in a pregnancy study.

This chain joins TRBV28 and TRBJ1-6; 7 nucleotides line up with TRBD1. CDR1 is MDHEN, CDR2 SYDVKM, per germline. The CDR3 is made up of 14 amino acids. V gave up 5 bases and J gave up 11 bases; unmatched junction bases: 9. The CDR3 region has the DNA TGTGCCAGCAGTAAAGGGATCAGGGGGGCACCCCTCCACTTT. Its translation is CASSKGIRGAPLHF.

V and J are TRBV30 and TRBJ1-1, with no clear D. Looked up from germline, CDR1 is GTSNPN and CDR2 is SVGIG (reference sequence). This CDR3 is 12 amino acids long. Deletions cut 0 bases from V and 10 bases from J, with 12 bases between. CDR3 in amino acids: CAWSVWEWSAFF. In DNA, the CDR3 is TGTGCCTGGAGTGTATGGGAGTGGTCAGCTTTCTTT.

This clone showed up just once. The chain couples TRBV7-8 to TRBJ1-5; the D is unclear. V dropped 6 bases and J dropped 5 bases, with 11 bases sitting between them. The CDR3 has 13 amino acids. From germline, CDR1 is SGHVS and CDR2 FQNEAQ. In DNA form, the CDR3 reads TGTGCCAGCAGTCTTGTGGGAGATCAGCCCCAGCATTTT. Protein sequence: CASSLVGDQPQHF.

This chain links TRBV7-8 with TRBJ2-1; 8 bases fit TRBD1. This CDR3 has 15 residues. The trim removed 5 bases at V and 3 bases at J, leaving 6 bases unmatched. In germline, CDR1 is SGHVS, CDR2 FQNEAQ. The CDR3 DNA reads TGTGCCAGCAGCCCGACAGGGGTAGACTACAATGAGCAGTTCTTC. Translation: CASSPTGVDYNEQFF.

This clone turned up a few times. The chain employs TRBV4-3 and TRBJ1-2, with 7 positions matching TRBD1. Germline-derived CDR1 and CDR2 are LGHNA and YSLEER. CDR3 length: 15 residues. Trimming took 4 bases from V and 4 from J; bases not matched to a gene: 9. The chain's CDR3 is CASSPDRDSPYGYTF. The CDR3 nucleotides are TGCGCCAGCAGCCCAGACCGGGACAGCCCCTATGGCTACACCTTC.

The chain has TRBV16 and TRBJ1-4; no clear D. CDR3 length equals 14 residues. V was pared by 3 bases and J by 3 bases, with 8 bases between. Germline-derived CDR1 and CDR2 are KGHSY and FQNENV. As DNA, the CDR3 is TGTGCCAGCAGCCAGGGCCGCCCTAATGAAAAACTGTTTTTT. As protein: CASSQGRPNEKLFF.

This chain links TRBV5-1 with TRBJ1-1; 10 nucleotides match TRBD1. This CDR3 contains 15 residues. Unmatched junction bases numbered 3, after V lost 4 bases and J lost 0 bases. The germline gives CDR1 SGHRS, CDR2 YFSETQ. In DNA, the CDR3 is TGCGCCAGCAGCCCGGGACAGGGGATGAACACTGAAGCTTTCTTT. It encodes CASSPGQGMNTEAFF.

V gene TRBV7-2 combines with J gene TRBJ1-1, with D perhaps TRBD1 (6 bases). Trimming pared 5 bases from V and 1 base from J, leaving 20 bases between. The CDR3 sequence is 17 residues long. Germline V gives CDR1 SGHTA, CDR2 FQGNSA. The CDR3 is CASSLKFLTGTNTEAFF. CDR3 in DNA: TGTGCCAGCAGCCTGAAGTTTCTTACAGGGACGAACACTGAAGCTTTCTTT.

V gene TRBV18 combines with J gene TRBJ2-1, with D maybe TRBD2 (6 bases). Per germline, CDR1 KGHSH and CDR2 LQKENI. This CDR3 has 17 amino acids. V was cut by 3 bases and J by 7 bases, with 22 bases left in between. CDR3 loop: CASSPIREARKRNEQFF. The DNA of the CDR3 is TGTGCCAGCTCACCGATCAGGGAGGCCCGGAAAAGGAATGAGCAGTTCTTC.

The chain joins TRBV5-6 to TRBJ1-1; 8 bases match TRBD1. After removal of 0 bases from V and 6 bases from J, the junction contained 4 bases not matched to a gene. CDR3 size: 14 residues. Per the germline V gene, CDR1 is SGHDT and CDR2 is YYEEEE. The CDR3 protein is CASSLVLGQAEAFF. The DNA for the CDR3 is TGTGCCAGCAGCTTGGTATTGGGACAGGCTGAAGCTTTCTTT.